These 20 T cell receptor beta chains were all obtained from the same sample, sequenced in a study of OX40 agonist ivuxolimab in advanced cancers. The method behind the library was the immunoSEQ multiplex PCR assay. What TCRdb holds here is the immuneACCESS table cut down to in-frame rearrangements. Part of the clones is not present; checked against another copy, under half of the missing clones reflect an unresolved V gene, and the others are unexplained. Counted in this sample were 80,000 or so clones; about 85% of them appeared once. In total, the top ten clones hold about 8.6% of the sample. Sequencing used CD4+ or CD8+ T cells sorted from blood, obtained in a trial of the OX40 agonist ivuxolimab. Source of these receptors: an adult with an advanced solid tumor such as melanoma, head and neck, liver or kidney cancer.

The gene calls are TRBV10-3 and TRBJ2-3; either TRBD1 or TRBD2 may fit D (5 bases each). The germline V gene encodes CDR1 ENHRY and CDR2 SYGVKD. The germline V and J ends were trimmed by 6 bases and 2 bases, with 18 bases remaining between them. The CDR3 loop spans 16 amino acids. The chain's CDR3 is CAIRRFGQGATDTQYF. CDR3 sequence (DNA): TGTGCCATCAGGAGGTTCGGGCAGGGAGCCACAGATACGCAGTATTTT.

Of note for this clone: The same CDR3 is also encoded by other DNA sequences in this sample. The gene calls are TRBV11-2 and TRBJ2-3; possibly TRBD1 for D (6 bases). This CDR3 has 14 amino acids. V was trimmed by 1 base and J by 2 bases, leaving 7 bases between them. Germline V gene data show CDR1 as SGHAT and CDR2 as FQNNGV. The CDR3 DNA sequence: TGTGCCAGCAGCTTAGGGGGGCCCACAGATACGCAGTATTTT. Protein sequence: CASSLGGPTDTQYF.

The count of this clone is one. The chain is built from TRBV4-3 and TRBJ2-1; D gene uncertain. The CDR3 contains 15 residues. Germline loops: CDR1 LGHNA, CDR2 YSLEER. V lost 1 base and J lost 4, with 11 bases in between. Here the CDR3 reads CASSQGATRYNEQFF. The DNA of the CDR3 is TGCGCCAGCAGCCAAGGAGCAACACGGTACAATGAGCAGTTCTTC.

J is TRBJ2-1 and V is TRBV19; 12 nucleotides line up with TRBD2. From germline, CDR1 is LNHDA and CDR2 SQIVND (reference sequence). With V trimmed by 3 bases and J by 9 bases, 6 bases remained unmatched. The CDR3 runs to 15 residues. CDR3 residues: CASSMLAGGPGEQFF. For the CDR3, the DNA is TGTGCCAGTAGTATGCTAGCGGGAGGGCCGGGTGAGCAGTTCTTC.

This rearrangement joins TRBV6-5 to TRBJ2-2; D ambiguous. Trimming took 0 bases from V and 6 from J, leaving 11 bases between them. CDR3 length: 15 residues. CDR1 and CDR2 from the germline V gene are MNHEY and SVGAGI. CDR3 sequence: CASSYSGLEPGELFF. The CDR3 nucleotides are TGTGCCAGCAGTTACTCGGGCCTCGAACCCGGGGAGCTGTTTTTT.

This chain joins TRBV28 and TRBJ2-3; the D gene could be TRBD1 or TRBD2 (6 bases each). Trimming removed 7 bases from V and 3 bases from J, with 17 bases in between. The germline CDR1 and CDR2 sequences are MDHEN and SYDVKM. The CDR3 consists of 15 residues. The CDR3 DNA follows: TGTGCCAGCATCTCCCCGGGGGCCGGAACAGATACGCAGTATTTT. Translating it yields CASISPGAGTDTQYF.

This chain joins TRBV6-5 and TRBJ1-6; a possible D gene is TRBD1 (5 bases). The V gene lost 10 bases and the J gene lost 0 bases, with 13 bases spanning the gap. Germline loops: CDR1 MNHEY, CDR2 SVGAGI. The CDR3 sequence is 15 residues long. The CDR3 spells CATWDLSSYNSPLHF. The CDR3, as DNA: TGTGCCACCTGGGACTTGAGCTCCTATAATTCACCCCTCCACTTT.

The chain combines TRBV9 with TRBJ1-3; no firm D call. The CDR3 runs 15 residues. Deletions cut 0 bases from V and 4 bases from J, with 11 bases between. Germline lookup yields CDR1 SGDLS and CDR2 YYNGEE. DNA for the CDR3: TGTGCCAGCAGCGTAGGAGAACTCTTAGGAAACACCATATATTTT. Its translation: CASSVGELLGNTIYF.

J is TRBJ2-1 and V is TRBV19; D remains unclear. The CDR3 is made up of 15 amino acids. V lost 7 bases and J 0 bases, leaving 13 bases between the germline ends. Germline values: CDR1 LNHDA, CDR2 SQIVND (reference sequence). The DNA of the CDR3 is TGTGCCAGTACAGTCGGTGATAGCTCCTACAATGAGCAGTTCTTC. Encoded protein: CASTVGDSSYNEQFF.

V and J are TRBV7-2 and TRBJ1-1; D is ambiguous. V lost 8 bases to trimming and J lost 5 bases, with 15 bases between them. Germline V lookup: CDR1 SGHTA, CDR2 FQGNSA. The CDR3 length is 13 residues. The CDR3 protein is CASLPGITTEAFF. The CDR3 DNA follows: TGTGCCAGCCTCCCGGGAATAACGACTGAAGCTTTCTTT.

To note about this clone: Other nucleotide sequences from this sample produce the same CDR3. This chain links TRBV28 with TRBJ2-7, with 8 bases matching TRBD1. Germline V lookup: CDR1 MDHEN, CDR2 SYDVKM. V was clipped by 6 bases and J by 3 bases; unmatched bases: 7. The CDR3 has 14 residues. CDR3 in amino acids: CASRPGTGGYEQYF. The CDR3 DNA is TGTGCCAGCAGACCCGGGACAGGTGGCTACGAGCAGTACTTC. The variable domain in full, completed from reference TRBV28 and TRBJ2-7, reads DVKVTQSSRYLVKRTGEKVFLECVQDMDHENMFWYRQDPGLGLRLIYFSYDVKMKEKGDIPEGYSVSREKKERFSLILESASTNQTSMYLCASRPGTGGYEQYFGPGTRLTVT.

Here the CDR3 reads CASSLNGGKTEAFF. The DNA of the CDR3 is TGTGCCAGCAGCTTAAACGGGGGCAAAACTGAAGCTTTCTTT. The chain carries TRBV7-3 and TRBJ1-1, with D possibly being TRBD1 (6 bases). The germline gives CDR1 SGHTA, CDR2 FQGTGA. V gave up 1 base and J gave up 5 bases, with 11 bases separating them. This CDR3 comprises 14 residues.

The gene calls are TRBV15 and TRBJ1-2, with D possibly being TRBD1 (5 bases). The V end was cut by 1 base, the J end by 8 bases, with 8 bases between. Germline CDR1 and CDR2: LNHNV and YYDKDF (reference sequence). The CDR3 has 12 amino acids. The CDR3 sequence: CATSRGGGGYTF. CDR3 bases: TGTGCCACCAGCAGAGGGGGCGGGGGCTACACCTTC.

V and J are TRBV27 and TRBJ2-3, with unresolved D. Germline CDR1 and CDR2: MNHEY and SMNVEV (reference sequence). Between the trimmed V and J ends, which lost 5 bases and 2 bases, there was a span of 2 bases. The CDR3 loop spans 11 amino acids. CDR3 residues: CASSDTDTQYF. Written as DNA, the CDR3 is TGTGCCAGCAGTGACACAGATACGCAGTATTTT.

V is TRBV29-1 and J is TRBJ2-5, with a weak D call TRBD2 (5 bases). Trimming took off 2 bases at V and 5 bases at J, with 9 bases between the two ends. Germline CDR1 is SQVTM and CDR2 is ANQGSEA. The CDR3 covers 12 residues. The CDR3 nucleotides read TGCAGCGTTGAAACCCGGAGGGAGACCCAGTACTTC. Encoded protein: CSVETRRETQYF.

J is TRBJ1-1 and V is TRBV2; a weak D match, TRBD1 (6 bases). The germline gives CDR1 SNHLY, CDR2 FYNNEI. Deletions cut 10 bases from V and 0 bases from J, with 12 bases between. This CDR3 spans 13 amino acids. CDR3 DNA sequence: TGTGCCAACCGGGGGCAGGTGAACACTGAAGCTTTCTTT. It yields the protein CANRGQVNTEAFF.

The chain links TRBV5-1 to TRBJ2-7, with D perhaps given as TRBD1 or TRBD2 (5 bases each). Trimming pared 7 bases from V and 0 bases from J, leaving 14 bases between. CDR3 length: 14 amino acids. Germline V gene data show CDR1 as SGHRS and CDR2 as YFSETQ. CDR3 amino acids: CASSPSGLSYEQYF. In DNA, the CDR3 is TGCGCCAGCTCCCCATCGGGGCTCTCCTACGAGCAGTACTTC.

The V call is TRBV5-8, the J call TRBJ2-7; 10 nucleotides agree with TRBD1. The CDR3 is 15 amino acids. Germline values: CDR1 SGHTS, CDR2 YDEGEE. V trimming: 5 bases; J trimming: 7 bases; junction bases outside the gene matches: 12. The CDR3 sequence is CASRQPGQGTREQYF. The CDR3 coding sequence is TGTGCCAGCAGACAGCCGGGACAGGGGACGAGGGAGCAGTACTTC.

This clone was counted only a few times. V gene TRBV18 combines with J gene TRBJ2-3; 10 bases agree with TRBD2. After removal of 4 bases from V and 7 bases from J, the junction contained 2 bases not matched to a gene. From germline, CDR1 is KGHSH and CDR2 LQKENI. The CDR3 runs to 13 residues. This CDR3 reads CASSRTSGYTQYF. For the CDR3, the DNA is TGTGCCAGCTCACGGACTAGCGGTTATACGCAGTATTTT.

The chain carries TRBV28 and TRBJ2-7, with TRBD2 matching over 13 bases. The CDR3 sequence is 19 residues long. Germline V lookup: CDR1 MDHEN, CDR2 SYDVKM. V shed 2 bases, J shed 1 base, and the junction held 11 bases outside the gene matches. As DNA, the CDR3 is TGTGCCAGCAGTTTACTCAGGACTAGCGGGAGTAAATCGTCCTACGAGCAGTACTTC. This encodes CASSLLRTSGSKSSYEQYF.